A single sample is the source of the 6 T cell receptor beta chains below, sequenced in a study of cytomegalovirus exposure and HLA in healthy donors. The PCR had 60 Vbeta and 13 Jbeta primers. Sequencing was performed with immunoSEQ multiplex PCR; in TCRdb, only in-frame clones are kept and a portion is missing. The sample comprises about 200,000 clones, roughly three quarters of which are singletons, and 1.5% to 2% rests with the top ten. Sequences were obtained from PBMCs. These TCRs come from a woman aged 45-59 years in good health and CMV-seronegative.

The chain employs TRBV29-1 and TRBJ1-2; 7 positions agree with TRBD1. CDR1 and CDR2 (germline): SQVTM, ANQGSEA. Trimming removed 6 bases from V and 3 bases from J; junction bases left unmatched: 16. The length of the CDR3 is 16 residues. The CDR3, as DNA: TGCAGCGTCCACGGACCATATGACAGGGAGGACTATGGCTACACCTTC. The encoded protein is CSVHGPYDREDYGYTF.

This clone appeared once. The chain links TRBV18 to TRBJ2-3; 7 positions match TRBD1. The CDR3 length is 15 residues. V dropped 3 bases and J dropped 6; count of bases not matched to a gene: 9. Germline V gene sequence: CDR1 KGHSH, CDR2 LQKENI. In DNA form, the CDR3 reads TGTGCCAGCTCACCCCGTGACAGGGCATTGGATACGCAGTATTTT. It yields the protein CASSPRDRALDTQYF. Filled out from reference TRBV18 and TRBJ2-3, the complete variable domain reads NAGVMQNPRHLVRRRGQEARLRCSPMKGHSHVYWYRQLPEEGLKFMVYLQKENIIDESGMPKERFSAEFPKEGPSILRIQQVVRGDSAAYFCASSPRDRALDTQYFGPGTRLTVL.

About this clone itself: The junction shows a germline mismatch at one end, possibly a read error. The chain couples TRBV7-9 to TRBJ1-2; D is ambiguous. CDR3 length: 12 residues. Germline loops: CDR1 SEHNR, CDR2 FQNEAQ (reference sequence). DNA of the CDR3: TGTTCCAGCAGCTTAATCGGAGCGGACGGCACCTTC. Amino acids: CSSSLIGADGTF.

The chain recombines TRBV11-3 with TRBJ1-1, with D hard to call. The germline gives CDR1 SGHNT, CDR2 YENEEA. The V end was cut by 1 base, the J end by 0 bases, with 3 bases between. The CDR3 loop spans 13 amino acids. The chain's CDR3 is CASSLAVNTEAFF. The CDR3 region has the DNA TGTGCCAGCAGCTTAGCTGTGAACACTGAAGCTTTCTTT.

V gene TRBV5-1 combines with J gene TRBJ1-4; unclear D gene. Germline CDR1 SGHRS, CDR2 YFSETQ. This CDR3 has 17 residues. Trimming shortened V by 7 bases and J by 0 bases, and 19 bases separated the two germline ends. The CDR3 sequence: CASQRGHTTTTNEKLFF. In DNA, the CDR3 is TGCGCCAGCCAGCGGGGTCACACAACCACAACTAATGAAAAACTGTTTTTT.

As concerns this clone: A read error may produce the germline difference seen at one junction end. The genes are TRBV7-9 and TRBJ2-5; D is possibly TRBD2 (6 bases). This CDR3 spans 14 amino acids. Germline CDR1 SEHNR, CDR2 FQNEAQ (reference sequence). The CDR3 here is CSSSLMGGWETQYF. The CDR3 DNA reads as TGTTCCAGCAGCCTCATGGGGGGATGGGAGACCCAGTACTTC.